The 9 T cell receptor beta chains presented below share a single source sample, sequenced in a study of T-cell memory formation after mild COVID-19. MiXCR was run by TCRdb on the 5' RACE reads, yielding one entry per CDR3 protein. The repertoire holds some 250,000 distinct CDR3 sequences, with 9.4% as singletons. Sample: PBMCs or a T cell subset sorted from them (not recorded which). These receptors all come from a man between 18 and 35 years old who had mild COVID-19 (a few samples of this study predate the infection). Cell type and time point are not known.

In the case of this clonotype: One end of the junction varies from germline; a read error may be responsible. The chain carries TRBV4-1 and TRBJ2-1; the match to TRBD2 covers 9 bases. Germline V gives CDR1 MGHRA, CDR2 YSYEKL. CDR3 size: 17 residues. Here the CDR3 reads CASSEETAGGPYNEQFF. DNA of the CDR3: TGCGCCAGCAGCGAAGAGACGGCGGGGGGGCCCTACAATGAGCAGTTCTTC.

This clonotype has only a few counts. V gene TRBV18 combines with J gene TRBJ2-3, with 8 bases fitting TRBD2. Trimming took 1 base from V and 1 from J; bases not matched to a gene: 4. Germline loops: CDR1 KGHSH, CDR2 LQKENI. This CDR3 spans 16 amino acids. The CDR3 coding sequence is TGTGCCAGCTCACCACTGCGGGGGGCCGGCACAGATACGCAGTATTTT. It is translated as CASSPLRGAGTDTQYF.

The chain carries TRBV4-3 and TRBJ1-2; no definite D call. The CDR3 runs 15 residues. V lost 2 bases and J lost 1, with 11 bases in between. The V gene's germline CDR1 is LGHNA and CDR2 YSLEER. The CDR3 loop is CASSQFDEFNYGYTF. CDR3 DNA sequence: TGCGCCAGCAGCCAATTCGACGAATTTAACTATGGCTACACCTTC.

The chain couples TRBV4-1 to TRBJ1-2; D is perhaps TRBD1 (5 bases). The V gene lost 1 base and the J gene lost 4 bases, with 10 bases spanning the gap. This CDR3 comprises 14 residues. Germline CDR1 is MGHRA and CDR2 is YSYEKL. CDR3 sequence reads: CASSQGGTVYGYTF. The CDR3 DNA reads as TGCGCCAGCAGCCAAGGTGGGACGGTCTATGGCTACACCTTC.

This clonotype was detected a few times. The chain joins TRBV5-1 to TRBJ2-7; TRBD2 matches at 16 bases. CDR3 length equals 17 residues. The ends lost 4 bases at V and 4 bases at J; junction bases unmatched: 8. Germline V lookup: CDR1 SGHRS, CDR2 YFSETQ. CDR3 amino acids: CASSQAGTSGGAYEQYF. CDR3 nucleotides: TGCGCCAGCAGCCAAGCCGGGACTAGCGGGGGGGCGTACGAGCAGTACTTC.

This chain uses TRBV5-5 with TRBJ1-1; a possible D gene is TRBD1 (6 bases). The CDR3 length is 15 residues. The V end was cut by 4 bases, the J end by 7 bases, with 20 bases between. CDR1 and CDR2 from the germline V gene are SGHKS and YYEKEE (reference sequence). CDR3: CASSAYDQGRNEAFF. CDR3 sequence (DNA): TGTGCCAGCAGCGCATACGACCAGGGGAGGAATGAAGCTTTCTTT.

The rearrangement links TRBV20-1 to TRBJ2-3; TRBD2 might be the D (6 bases). This CDR3 comprises 13 residues. Looked up from germline, CDR1 is DFQATT and CDR2 is SNEGSKA (reference sequence). V lost 3 bases and J 4 bases, leaving 11 bases between the germline ends. CDR3 sequence: CSASWRGSDTQYF. As DNA, the CDR3 is TGCAGTGCTAGTTGGCGGGGATCAGATACGCAGTATTTT.

This chain joins TRBV10-3 and TRBJ1-5; a weak D match, TRBD1 (5 bases). The CDR3 contains 14 residues. The germline gives CDR1 ENHRY, CDR2 SYGVKD. Trimming took 6 bases from V and 2 from J, leaving 11 bases between them. The CDR3 is CAISREGRNQPQHF. The CDR3 coding sequence is TGTGCCATCAGCAGGGAGGGTCGCAATCAGCCCCAGCATTTT.

The chain employs TRBV4-1 and TRBJ2-1; D is uncertain. The CDR3 contains 18 residues. V gave up 4 bases and J gave up 10 bases, with 29 bases separating them. Germline V gene data show CDR1 as MGHRA and CDR2 as YSYEKL. The CDR3 bases are TGCGCCAGCAGCCCCGGTGACCGGATAGGACCGCTACAAAAGGAGCAGTTCTTC. Amino acids: CASSPGDRIGPLQKEQFF.